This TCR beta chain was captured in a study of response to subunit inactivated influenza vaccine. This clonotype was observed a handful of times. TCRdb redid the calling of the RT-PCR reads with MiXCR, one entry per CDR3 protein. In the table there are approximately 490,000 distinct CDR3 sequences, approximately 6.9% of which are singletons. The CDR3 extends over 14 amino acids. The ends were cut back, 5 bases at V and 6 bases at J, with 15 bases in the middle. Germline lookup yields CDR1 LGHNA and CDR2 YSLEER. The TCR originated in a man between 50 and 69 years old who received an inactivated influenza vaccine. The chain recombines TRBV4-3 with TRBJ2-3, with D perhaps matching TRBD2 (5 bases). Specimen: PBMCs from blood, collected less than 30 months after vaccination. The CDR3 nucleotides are TGCGCCAGCAGCTCCCTACTCCCGGGGGATACGCAGTATTTT. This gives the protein CASSSLLPGDTQYF.